This T cell receptor (beta chain) is drawn from a study of T-cell memory formation after mild COVID-19. Study-wide background: Largely, TCR clusters stayed within a single donor.

TCRdb passed the 5' RACE reads through MiXCR, listing each CDR3 protein once. The sample lists a few hundred thousand distinct CDR3 sequences; roughly a fifth were seen once. This clonotype was obtained from a man between 18 and 35 years old who had mild COVID-19 (a few samples of this study predate the infection). Cell type and time point are not known. Sequencing was performed on PBMCs or a T cell subset sorted from them (not recorded which).

CDR3 nucleotides: TGCAGTGCTGCCGACAGGGGGGGCACCGGGGAGCTGTTTTTT. This codes for CSAADRGGTGELFF. The V and J genes are TRBV20-1 and TRBJ2-2; 9 nucleotides agree with TRBD1. Per germline, CDR1 DFQATT and CDR2 SNEGSKA (reference sequence). Germline trimming cut 5 bases from V and 4 bases from J; bases unmatched to any gene: 5. This CDR3 has 14 residues.